This TCR beta chain was profiled in a study of blood T cells in healthy people across ages. Findings of the study overall: Higher diversity, along with more naive CD4+ cells, distinguished long-lived donors from aged donors.

The authors ran a second PCR of about 6 to 11 cycles using a sample-barcoded 5' primer and a J-beta primer mix. TCRdb re-called the 5' RACE reads with MiXCR, one entry per CDR3 protein. Altogether more than 650,000 distinct CDR3 sequences are present, less than 70% being singletons, with the ten largest covering under 50%. In each sample, at least 7 million PBMCs were isolated. Comments on this clonotype: Its antigen is unknown.

The V end was cut by 5 bases, the J end by 2 bases, with 13 bases between. CDR1 MDHEN and CDR2 SYDVKM come from the germline V gene. CDR3 length equals 15 residues. Sequencing used blood. This receptor was identified in a man older than 75 in good health. The chain recombines TRBV28 with TRBJ1-5, with a tentative D call TRBD1 (5 bases). The CDR3 region is CASSPAGLRNQPQHF. The CDR3 bases are TGTGCCAGCAGTCCCGCGGGACTTCGCAATCAGCCCCAGCATTTT.